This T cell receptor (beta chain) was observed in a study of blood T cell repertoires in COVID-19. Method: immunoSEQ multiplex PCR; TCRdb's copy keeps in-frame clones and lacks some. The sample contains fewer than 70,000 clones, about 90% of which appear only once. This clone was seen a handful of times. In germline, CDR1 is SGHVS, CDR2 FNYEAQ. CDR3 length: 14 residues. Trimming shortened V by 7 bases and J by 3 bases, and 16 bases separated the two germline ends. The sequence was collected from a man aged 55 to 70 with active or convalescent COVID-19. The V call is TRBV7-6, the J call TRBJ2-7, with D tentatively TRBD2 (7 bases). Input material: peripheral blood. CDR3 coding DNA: TGTGCCAGCAACTTGGGAGCGGGACACTACGAGCAGTACTTC. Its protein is CASNLGAGHYEQYF. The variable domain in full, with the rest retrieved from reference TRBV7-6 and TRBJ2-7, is GAGVSQSPRYKVTKRGQDVALRCDPISGHVSLYWYRQALGQGPEFLTYFNYEAQQDKSGLPNDRFSAERPEGSISTLTIQRTEQRDSAMYRCASNLGAGHYEQYFGPGTRLTVT.